This is a list of T cell receptor beta chains from one sample in a study of OX40 agonist ivuxolimab in advanced cancers. Repertoires were generated with immunoSEQ multiplex PCR, while TCRdb's copy carries only in-frame clones and drops some. The sample carries about 44,000 clones, about 91% recorded once. The sequenced sample was CD4+ or CD8+ T cells sorted from blood, obtained in a trial of the OX40 agonist ivuxolimab. The receptors were gathered from an adult with an advanced solid tumor such as melanoma, head and neck, liver or kidney cancer. CDR3s include the opening cysteine and the closing phenylalanine or tryptophan.

v_call cdr3_length cdr3_aa
TRBV11-1 13 CASSLAAPYEQYF
TRBV7-9 18 CASSPNGGPWDRAHTQYF
TRBV29-1 15 CSVRLSGINTGELFF
TRBV11-2 12 CASSLTGNEQFF
TRBV4-1 13 CASSQGTGWEAFF
TRBV5-4 12 CASSLRQGGYTF
TRBV6-6 14 CASSYSGGRETQYF
TRBV9 14 CASSVSGDTGELFF
TRBV11-1 14 CASSSSSGADIQYF
TRBV5-6 13 CASSPNPYNEQFF
TRBV29-1 10 CSVGFPEAFF
TRBV4-3 13 CASSPSLGSEQFF
TRBV5-4 13 CASSGNFYTEAFF
TRBV6-1 14 CASSARTGAYEQYF
TRBV14 15 CASSQDSSSYSEQFF
TRBV27 14 CATGPGLTSYEQYF
TRBV7-3 14 CASSLTGGNGGYTF
TRBV27 14 CASSFSVSNYGYTF
TRBV9 16 CASSVGSIPPANEQFF
TRBV11-2 14 CASSHGTRNTEAFF
TRBV9 14 CASSVGAGANVLTF
TRBV6-5 14 CASSPRDRGPEAFF
TRBV9 14 CASSPASGNTEAFF
TRBV4-1 16 CASSLGQSYSNQPQHF
TRBV15 15 CATSTTSEGTNEQFF
TRBV5-1 12 CASSLKFGEAFF
TRBV7-9 12 CASSLGTGEPFF
TRBV28 13 CATSSGAPQPQHF
TRBV15 16 CATSRAGHLAKNIQYF
TRBV5-1 16 CASSLEPSGSGGEQFF
TRBV7-3 15 CASSLFSTGYNEQFF
TRBV6-5 14 CASSERTGAQPQHF
TRBV7-9 13 CASSPISFTEAFF
TRBV15 16 CATSKRTRAANQPQHF
TRBV6-5 15 CASSYSSGAYYEQYF
TRBV15 16 CATSRGLAGVTDTQYF
TRBV27 13 CASSLSGANVLTF
TRBV5-6 17 CASSGRTVPSLNYGYTF
TRBV5-1 15 CASSLAGTSSGELFF